Reported below is one TCR beta chain. Its antigen remains undetermined. No qualities accompany the bases; no much larger clone lies one base away. The source of the sample is a study of shared clonotypes between healthy human individuals (dated by TCRdb to about 2020). Study-level background: The cohort included a few men and a couple of women between 18 and 49 years of age. For each donor, CD4 naive and CD4 memory were each given three plates, CD8 naive was given two plates, and CD8 memory was given one plate. Different laboratories and diverse techniques were used to prepare libraries and sequence TCR repertoires, to increase sequencing depth and limit assay-specific biases. Leukapheresis yielded between about 0.9 and 10 billion PBMCs per donor. The study deeply sequenced blood TCR repertoires of about five healthy adults to estimate repertoire size and the extent of clonotype sharing between individuals. Findings and caveats that apply to the study as a whole: Sharing across a few donors was observed for about 5% of naive CD4, around 3.5% of naive CD8, roughly 2.4% of memory CD4, and roughly 0.4% of memory CD8 clonotypes. Higher generation probabilities were observed for clonotypes shared by all four sorted-subset donors than for non-shared clonotypes. Even with the large sequencing depth, rarefaction of the sorted-subset datasets indicated that sequencing was incomplete. The genetic and exposure-history diversity represented was limited by the small number of donors. Only blood was sampled, and tissue TCR repertoires likely differ from those in blood. Pairwise subsampling indicated that sequencing depth was expected to affect the degree of clonotype sharing among donors. Larger estimated clonotype richness was generally found for naive subsets than for memory subsets.

Using the deep immunoSEQ assay, multiplex PCR amplified TCR CDR3 regions from genomic DNA. Extracted genomic DNA from each cell subset was distributed evenly across all wells of several immunoSEQ 96-well plates, and each plate was treated as a replicate. For sorted subsets, approximately 200 ng of genomic DNA, equivalent to 25,000 to 30,000 T cell genomes, went into each replicate PCR. Purified libraries were quantified with a Qubit 3.0 fluorometer, sized on a Bioanalyzer 2100, and re-quantified with the KAPA Library Quantification kit. Every immunoSEQ 96-well plate was sequenced on a dedicated single-read 150-cycle Illumina NextSeq 550 flow cell. Under the source paper's analysis protocol: Because the immunoSEQ output held only junctional sequences and lacked quality scores, the filtering could not match the filtering applied to full-length reads. To assign V/J genes and CDR3, sequences were annotated using PyIR, a Python wrapper for IgBLAST v1.9, with IMGT germline references. Reads were filtered out if the reads had weak V/J assignments (E-value above 1e-6), no CDR3, stop codons, out-of-frame junctions, or ambiguous translated residues. A V3J clonotype was defined by an identical inferred V gene, J gene, and CDR3 amino acid sequence. Percentage overlap between repertoires was computed as shared unique clonotypes divided by the size of the smaller repertoire. Richness of each repertoire was evaluated using RTK rarefaction, the Chao1 estimator, and Recon v2.1 estimates of unobserved clonotypes. Generation probabilities for all TCRbeta clonotypes obtained by the gDNA method from a few donors were computed using OLGA. Here the immuneACCESS table is served through TCRdb, limited to in-frame sequences with V and J called. Missing clones are a known gap in these copies; in checked studies unresolved V genes cover under half, and the rest lacks a known reason. That table furnishes V, J and clone size, whereas the DNA furnished D and trimming. This sample holds approximately 250,000 clones; 50% to 80% were observed only once. The ten most abundant clones make up 11% of the sample.

The donors were healthy, HIV-negative adults who had no recently reported acute infections or vaccinations. Only Caucasian adults living in Nashville, Tennessee, USA were represented among the donors. CD4+ T cells were enriched through magnetic negative selection, after which naive cells were positively selected on CD45RA and the remaining negative fraction served as the memory subset. Blood was obtained by leukapheresis, after which PBMCs were separated by Ficoll-Histopaque density gradient centrifugation and cryopreserved in liquid nitrogen vapor phase. Purity and quantity of every magnetically sorted T cell population were checked by analytical flow cytometry. Genomic DNA was isolated from every sorted fraction and measured by UV absorbance on a Nanodrop 2000c. V and J are truncated by 0 bases and 4 bases respectively, leaving an intervening sequence of 10 bases. CDR1 and CDR2 are drawn from the germline V gene: SGHRS, YFSETQ. Taken from cysteine to phenylalanine, the CDR3 has 15 residues. The retained sequence is limited to the CDR3, 45 bases, with the frame set at the first base.

Sample: memory CD4+ T cells sorted from blood. Explained via the paper, the cell subset or site label denotes: CD45RA-negative fraction. Recombination connected TRBV5-1 to TRBJ2-2; the D gene identity is not certain. The clonotype originates from a man between 25 and 39 years old in good health. The DNA sequence is as follows: TGCGCCAGCAGCTTGGACAGTCATTCCACCGGGGAGCTGTTTTTT. Translated, this gives CASSLDSHSTGELFF. Joined to the reference TRBV5-1 and TRBJ2-2 proteins, this CDR3 gives the full variable domain: KAGVTQTPRYLIKTRGQQVTLSCSPISGHRSVSWYQQTPGQGLQFLFEYFSETQRNKGNFPGRFSGRQFSNSRSEMNVSTLELGDSALYLCASSLDSHSTGELFFGEGSRLTVL.